The 12 T cell receptor beta chains listed next were all sequenced from one sample in a study of type 1 regulatory T cells. TCRdb recomputed calls from the reads with MiXCR, one row per CDR3 protein. The sample has under 85,000 distinct CDR3 sequences, nearly 50% seen once. These receptors' antigens are unknown. Sequences were obtained from cultured non-Tr1 T cells, either the whole culture or a sorted T cell fraction (not recorded which). The receptors were sampled from a human donor in good health.

The rearrangement links TRBV6-1 to TRBJ2-5, with 13 bases aligning to TRBD2. The germline CDR1 and CDR2 sequences are MNHNS and SASEGT. After removal of 0 bases from V and 1 base from J, the junction contained 14 bases not matched to a gene. The CDR3 extends over 21 amino acids. CDR3 in DNA: TGTGCCAGCAGTGAAGCGGGACCCGGACTAGCGGGGGCCCCCCGCCAAGAGACCCAGTACTTC. Its protein is CASSEAGPGLAGAPRQETQYF.

V gene TRBV4-1 combines with J gene TRBJ2-3; 9 bases align to TRBD2. V lost 1 base to trimming and J lost 3 bases; unmatched junction nucleotides: 8. In germline, CDR1 is MGHRA, CDR2 YSYEKL. The length of the CDR3 is 17 residues. CDR3 coding DNA: TGCGCCAGCAGCCAAGTCAGACTAGCGGCCGTAACAGATACGCAGTATTTT. This codes for CASSQVRLAAVTDTQYF.

The chain employs TRBV20-1 and TRBJ1-2; weak D call: TRBD1 (5 bases). V lost 6 bases and J lost 4, with 15 bases in between. This CDR3 spans 13 amino acids. CDR1 is DFQATT and CDR2 is SNEGSKA in the germline V gene (reference sequence). Here the CDR3 reads CSAHQARGYGYTF. The CDR3 nucleotides read TGCAGTGCACACCAGGCGAGGGGCTATGGCTACACCTTC.

This clonotype was picked up a small number of times. The rearrangement joins TRBV2 to TRBJ1-6; D is perhaps TRBD1 (5 bases). Germline CDR1 SNHLY, CDR2 FYNNEI. Trimming took off 1 base at V and 7 bases at J, with 14 bases between the two ends. The CDR3 is made up of 16 amino acids. CDR3 DNA: TGTGCCAGCAGTGAAGAGGCCGTCAGGGCAAATTCACCCCTCCACTTT. This sequence encodes CASSEEAVRANSPLHF.

The chain combines TRBV13 with TRBJ2-7, with 15 bases lining up with TRBD2. The CDR3 runs to 20 residues. V shed 4 bases, J shed 6 bases, and the junction held 19 bases outside the gene matches. Looked up from germline, CDR1 is PRHDT and CDR2 is FYEKMQ (reference sequence). The CDR3 DNA follows: TGTGCCAGCAGCTCTGTGGGCGGGACTAGCGGGGGGTCTACCTCGAGCGAGCAGTACTTC. This translates into CASSSVGGTSGGSTSSEQYF.

The rearrangement uses TRBV5-1 and TRBJ2-7; TRBD1 matches at 9 bases. Germline V CDR1 and CDR2: SGHRS, YFSETQ. V was clipped by 4 bases and J by 3 bases; unmatched bases: 5. This CDR3 has 14 residues. The CDR3 DNA reads as TGCGCCAGCAGCCGGCGGGACAGGGTCTACGAGCAGTACTTC. Translating it yields CASSRRDRVYEQYF. The entire variable domain, with the rest obtained from reference TRBV5-1 and TRBJ2-7, is as follows: KAGVTQTPRYLIKTRGQQVTLSCSPISGHRSVSWYQQTPGQGLQFLFEYFSETQRNKGNFPGRFSGRQFSNSRSEMNVSTLELGDSALYLCASSRRDRVYEQYFGPGTRLTVT.

The V and J genes are TRBV7-2 and TRBJ2-2, with D unclear. Trimming left V 4 bases short and J 5 bases short, with 8 bases between. The CDR3 spans 13 residues. The germline gives CDR1 SGHTA, CDR2 FQGNSA. The CDR3 spells CASSSPNTGELFF. CDR3 nucleotides: TGTGCCAGCAGCTCCCCTAATACCGGGGAGCTGTTTTTT.

The chain's CDR3 is CASSYRRWGPANEQFF. The CDR3 bases are TGTGCCAGCAGTTACAGGCGGTGGGGGCCTGCCAATGAGCAGTTCTTC. V and J are TRBV6-5 and TRBJ2-1; D is possibly TRBD1 (6 bases). Trimming took off 2 bases at V and 6 bases at J, with 17 bases between the two ends. The CDR3 runs 16 residues. Germline-derived CDR1 and CDR2 are MNHEY and SVGAGI.

This clonotype occurred a few times. CDR3 amino acids: CASRGITRISVSNEQFF. The CDR3 DNA reads TGCGCCAGCAGGGGAATTACTAGGATATCCGTCAGCAATGAGCAGTTCTTC. The chain is built from TRBV5-1 and TRBJ2-1; the D gene is possibly TRBD2 (5 bases). Germline CDR1 SGHRS, CDR2 YFSETQ. V lost 5 bases and J 6 bases, leaving 24 bases between the germline ends. This CDR3 is 17 amino acids long.

J is TRBJ2-7 and V is TRBV18; 7 nucleotides match TRBD1. The CDR3 has 17 residues. The germline gives CDR1 KGHSH, CDR2 LQKENI. V trimming: 0 bases; J trimming: 2 bases; junction bases outside the gene matches: 10. CDR3 amino acids: CASSPPRGGGFTYEQYF. The CDR3, as DNA: TGTGCCAGCTCACCACCGAGAGGGGGCGGATTCACCTACGAGCAGTACTTC.

V usage is TRBV20-1 and J usage is TRBJ2-2; no reliable D call. The CDR3 is made up of 14 amino acids. The germline CDR1 and CDR2 sequences are DFQATT and SNEGSKA (reference sequence). V was clipped by 0 bases and J by 1 base, with 6 bases between them. The CDR3 nucleotides read TGCAGTGCTAGAGACCCGGGGAACACCGGGGAGCTGTTTTTT. It encodes CSARDPGNTGELFF.

The chain joins TRBV6-4 to TRBJ2-2; 7 bases fit TRBD1. After removal of 1 base from V and 1 base from J, the junction contained 3 bases not matched to a gene. The CDR3 runs to 16 residues. Germline V CDR1 and CDR2: MRHNA, SNTAGT. In DNA, the CDR3 is TGTGCCAGCAGTGACTTTACAGGGGTGAACACCGGGGAGCTGTTTTTT. This encodes CASSDFTGVNTGELFF.